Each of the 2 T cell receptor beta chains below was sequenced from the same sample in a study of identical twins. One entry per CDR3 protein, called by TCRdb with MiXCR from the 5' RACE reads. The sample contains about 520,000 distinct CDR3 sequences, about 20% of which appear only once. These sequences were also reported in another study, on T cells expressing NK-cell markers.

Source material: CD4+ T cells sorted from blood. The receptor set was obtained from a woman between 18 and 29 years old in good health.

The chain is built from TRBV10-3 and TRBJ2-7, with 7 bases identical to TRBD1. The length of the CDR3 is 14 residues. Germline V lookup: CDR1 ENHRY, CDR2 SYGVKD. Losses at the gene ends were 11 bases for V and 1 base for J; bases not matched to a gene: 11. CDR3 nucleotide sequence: TGTGCCGTCGAAAACCGGGACAGATCCTACGAGCAGTACTTC. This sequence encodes CAVENRDRSYEQYF.

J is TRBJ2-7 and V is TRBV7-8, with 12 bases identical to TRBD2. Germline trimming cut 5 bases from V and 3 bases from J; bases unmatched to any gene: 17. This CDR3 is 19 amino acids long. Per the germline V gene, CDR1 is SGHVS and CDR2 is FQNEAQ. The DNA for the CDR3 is TGTGCCAGCAGCACAACATTCCTAGCGGGAGGGCAAAGCGGCTACGAGCAGTACTTC. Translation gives CASSTTFLAGGQSGYEQYF.